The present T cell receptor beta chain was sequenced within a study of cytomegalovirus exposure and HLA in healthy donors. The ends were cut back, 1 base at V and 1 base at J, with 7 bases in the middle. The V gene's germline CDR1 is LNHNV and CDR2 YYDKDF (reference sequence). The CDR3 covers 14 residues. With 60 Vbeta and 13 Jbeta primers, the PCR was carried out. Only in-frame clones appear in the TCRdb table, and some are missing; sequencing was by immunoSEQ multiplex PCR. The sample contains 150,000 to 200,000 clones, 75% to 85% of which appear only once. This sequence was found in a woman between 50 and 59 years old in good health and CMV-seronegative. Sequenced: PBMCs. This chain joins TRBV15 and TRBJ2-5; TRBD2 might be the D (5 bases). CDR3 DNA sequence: TGTGCCACCAGCAGAGTCCGGGGCCAAGAGACCCAGTACTTC. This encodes CATSRVRGQETQYF.